This TCR beta chain was documented in a study of vaccination effects on CD4 cells after COVID-19. Overall study: Ahead of sequencing, the ViraFEST assay grew antigen-specific CD4+ T cells using viral peptide pools.

Culture lasted about nine days before CD4+ T cell isolation. Negative nucleocapsid antibody tests before and after vaccination confirmed no previous SARS-CoV-2 infection. Produced via immunoSEQ multiplex PCR; TCRdb's table is partial and in-frame only. Of more than 35,000 clones listed, roughly 65% are singletons. A word on this clone: Its antigen is still unknown.

This CDR3 has 16 residues. The J segment lost 1 base and the V segment lost 0 bases, leaving 2 bases of the junction unmatched. Germline assignment: CDR1 KGHSH and CDR2 LQKENI. Study results and limitations: There was marked clonal contraction among infection- and vaccine-induced clones late after vaccination.

The clonotype comes from a human donor who received a COVID-19 vaccine. This chain connects TRBV18 to TRBJ2-3; 9 bases align to TRBD1. The specimen was CD4+ T cells from PBMCs cultured without peptide, collected before COVID-19 vaccination. The CDR3 DNA is TGTGCCAGCTCACCACCGGGACAGGGAGGCACAGATACGCAGTATTTT. Encoded protein: CASSPPGQGGTDTQYF.